Only one count was recorded for the clone carrying this T cell receptor beta chain. As yet, its antigen is unknown. Unique molecular identifiers had been added to the TCR beta cDNA libraries. T cells numbering about 0.95 to 11 million gave rise to a few hundred thousand cDNA molecules. MiXCR was run by TCRdb on the PCR reads, yielding one entry per CDR3 protein. The sample includes hundreds of thousands of distinct CDR3 sequences, 55% to 60% seen only once; the top ten take around 10%. The data are from a study of post-analysis software for immune sequencing data. Study conclusions and caveats: Significantly lower normalized Chao1 diversity was seen in multiple sclerosis patients than in controls. Higher frequency in patients than in controls was seen for about five TRBV segments, with TRBV5-6, TRBV5-1 and TRBV20-1 among them.

This CDR3 spans 16 amino acids. Trimming took off 3 bases at V and 2 bases at J, with 15 bases between the two ends. CDR1 SGHRS and CDR2 YFSETQ come from the germline V gene. The specimen was blood. The sequence came from a girl under 10 years old with multiple sclerosis. The rearrangement uses TRBV5-1 and TRBJ2-4; D tentatively fits TRBD1 or TRBD2 (5 bases each). For the CDR3, the DNA is TGCGCCAGCAGCTGGGCTGAGGGGCGGACCAAAAACATTCAGTACTTC. Its protein product is CASSWAEGRTKNIQYF.